Listed here are 22 T cell receptor beta chains from one sample, sequenced in a study of PD-1 blockade in classical Hodgkin lymphoma. Time point given: newly diagnosed, previously untreated cHL patient sample. Magnetic negative selection was used to purify CD4+ T cells from thawed PBMCs. Measured with immunoSEQ multiplex PCR; TCRdb has only the in-frame clones, and not every one. The table lists approximately 25,000 clones, about 89% of them singletons. Sequencing used CD4+ T cells from blood. Receptors were obtained from a human donor with classical Hodgkin lymphoma.

The chain is built from TRBV5-1 and TRBJ1-1; D ambiguous. Looked up from germline, CDR1 is SGHRS and CDR2 is YFSETQ. The V end was cut by 1 base, the J end by 0 bases, with 16 bases between. This CDR3 has 17 residues. The CDR3 DNA sequence: TGCGCCAGCAGCTTGTTTGCGGGTCCGGGCATGAACACTGAAGCTTTCTTT. It is translated as CASSLFAGPGMNTEAFF.

The chain employs TRBV9 and TRBJ2-5; 13 bases are a match to TRBD2. V shed 4 bases, J shed 4 bases, and the junction held 10 bases outside the gene matches. Germline V gives CDR1 SGDLS, CDR2 YYNGEE. The CDR3 has 17 residues. The CDR3 DNA is TGTGCCAGCAGCCCACTAGCGGGGGGGCTGGGGGCAGAGACCCAGTACTTC. It yields the protein CASSPLAGGLGAETQYF.

The CDR3 DNA reads TGTGCCAGCAGCCCGGGGGATCGGACAGGGCGAGTAAACACCTTC. It specifies CASSPGDRTGRVNTF. This chain uses TRBV7-8 with TRBJ1-2; TRBD1 aligns across 8 bases. After removal of 5 bases from V and 12 bases from J, the junction contained 17 bases not matched to a gene. The germline gives CDR1 SGHVS, CDR2 FQNEAQ. The CDR3 spans 15 residues.

This clone was detected a few times. The chain carries TRBV29-1 and TRBJ1-1; 7 bases are shared with TRBD1. Germline V lookup: CDR1 SQVTM, CDR2 ANQGSEA. J was trimmed by 0 bases and V by 4 bases; bases with no gene match: 2. This CDR3 is 13 amino acids long. The CDR3, as DNA: TGCAGCGTTGCCGGGACAGTGAACACTGAAGCTTTCTTT. Translated: CSVAGTVNTEAFF. Full variable domain (remainder filled in from reference TRBV29-1 and TRBJ1-1): SAVISQKPSRDICQRGTSLTIQCQVDSQVTMMFWYRQQPGQSLTLIATANQGSEATYESGFVIDKFPISRPNLTFSTLTVSNMSPEDSSIYLCSVAGTVNTEAFFGQGTRLTVV.

The V call is TRBV9, the J call TRBJ2-1; D possibly matches TRBD1 or TRBD2 (5 bases each). V was shortened by 2 bases and J by 5 bases, with 20 bases between the two germline ends. Germline assignment: CDR1 SGDLS and CDR2 YYNGEE. This CDR3 is 17 amino acids long. In DNA form, the CDR3 reads TGTGCCAGCAGCGTCACCTCCGGGACGGGACGTGACAATGAGCAGTTCTTC. It specifies CASSVTSGTGRDNEQFF.

This chain connects TRBV10-1 to TRBJ2-7; D assignment may be TRBD1 or TRBD2 (6 bases each). CDR1 and CDR2 (germline): WNHNN, SYGVQD (reference sequence). The CDR3 is made up of 13 amino acids. Between the trimmed V and J ends, which lost 3 bases and 6 bases, there was a span of 12 bases. In DNA, the CDR3 is TGCGCCAGCAGTGACCCCCCGGGGGCCGAGCAGTACTTC. It is translated as CASSDPPGAEQYF.

The chain carries TRBV25-1 and TRBJ1-2, with a tentative D call TRBD1 (6 bases). V was shortened by 2 bases and J by 2 bases, with 18 bases between the two germline ends. Germline lookup yields CDR1 MGHDK and CDR2 SYGVNS. The CDR3 covers 17 residues. CDR3 sequence (DNA): TGTGCCAGCAGTGAACTGGGACACCTGGGGTCAAACTATGGCTACACCTTC. It is translated as CASSELGHLGSNYGYTF.

The rearrangement joins TRBV7-9 to TRBJ1-1; D is unclear. Germline V gene lookup returns CDR1 SEHNR and CDR2 FQNEAQ (reference sequence). The CDR3 length is 12 residues. Trimming cost V 0 bases and J 6 bases, with 5 bases left between them. This chain's CDR3 is CASSLAAAEAFF. The CDR3 DNA sequence: TGTGCCAGCAGCTTAGCGGCGGCTGAAGCTTTCTTT.

V usage is TRBV28 and J usage is TRBJ2-1, with TRBD2 as a possible D gene (5 bases). The CDR3 runs to 13 residues. Trimming cost V 6 bases and J 8 bases, with 14 bases left between them. CDR1 is MDHEN and CDR2 is SYDVKM in the germline V gene. For the CDR3, the DNA is TGTGCCAGCAGAAAAACGGCGAGGGATGAGCAGTTCTTC. As protein: CASRKTARDEQFF.

V and J are TRBV11-3 and TRBJ2-1; 7 nucleotides align to TRBD2. The V gene's germline CDR1 is SGHNT and CDR2 YENEEA. This CDR3 contains 16 residues. Trimming removed 1 base from V and 7 bases from J; junction bases left unmatched: 10. Here the CDR3 DNA reads TGTGCCAGCAGCTTAGTAAGCGGGGTTCGTCGGAATGAGCAGTTCTTC. Protein sequence: CASSLVSGVRRNEQFF.

The chain couples TRBV30 to TRBJ2-5, with 7 bases fitting TRBD2. V shed 1 base, J shed 6 bases, and the junction held 8 bases outside the gene matches. Germline CDR1 reads GTSNPN; CDR2 reads SVGIG (reference sequence). The CDR3 is 14 residues long. The CDR3 loop is CAWSGRQGGQTQYF. CDR3 in DNA: TGTGCCTGGAGTGGGAGGCAGGGAGGGCAGACCCAGTACTTC.

The chain is built from TRBV28 and TRBJ1-5; 7 bases line up with TRBD1. Germline CDR1 reads MDHEN; CDR2 reads SYDVKM. V lost 6 bases and J lost 4; bases outside the gene matches: 6. The CDR3 is made up of 14 amino acids. The CDR3 DNA reads as TGTGCCAGCAGGTCGTCAGGGGGTAATCAGCCCCAGCATTTT. As protein: CASRSSGGNQPQHF.

The chain has TRBV6-5 and TRBJ1-6; D not resolved. Germline lookup yields CDR1 MNHEY and CDR2 SVGAGI. V lost 4 bases to trimming and J lost 7 bases, with 11 bases between them. This CDR3 is 14 amino acids long. The CDR3: CASSSRRRNSPLHF. Here the CDR3 DNA reads TGTGCCAGCAGTTCCCGGCGGCGAAATTCACCCCTCCACTTT.

This clone was recorded once. The chain joins TRBV29-1 to TRBJ2-2; TRBD2 might be the D (6 bases). The CDR3 loop spans 15 amino acids. Germline CDR1 SQVTM, CDR2 ANQGSEA. Trimming removed 0 bases from V and 2 bases from J, with 10 bases in between. CDR3 nucleotides: TGCAGCGTTGAAGATCGCGGGGACAACACCGGGGAGCTGTTTTTT. This sequence encodes CSVEDRGDNTGELFF.

This clone was picked up one time. The chain recombines TRBV6-5 with TRBJ2-2, with D possibly matching TRBD2 (5 bases). V shed 6 bases and J shed 7 bases, with 18 bases lying between them. The length of the CDR3 is 15 residues. Germline loops: CDR1 MNHEY, CDR2 SVGAGI. CDR3 sequence reads: CASSRDYDLLGELFF. In nucleotides, the CDR3 is TGTGCCAGCAGCCGCGACTACGACCTGCTCGGGGAGCTGTTTTTT.

This clone was picked up one time. The chain combines TRBV27 with TRBJ2-6, with D perhaps assigned TRBD1 or TRBD2 (5 bases each). V was pared by 7 bases and J by 7 bases, with 14 bases between. Germline CDR1 reads MNHEY; CDR2 reads SMNVEV (reference sequence). This CDR3 region has 14 residues. The CDR3 coding sequence is TGTGCCAGCACTGACGGGACCGCCGCCAACGTCCTGACTTTC. Translation gives CASTDGTAANVLTF.

V gene TRBV5-4 combines with J gene TRBJ1-2, with D perhaps matching TRBD1 (5 bases). V lost 4 bases and J 6 bases, leaving 19 bases between the germline ends. This CDR3 region has 15 residues. Germline V CDR1 and CDR2: SGHNT, YYREEE (reference sequence). CDR3 residues: CASSIAPRVTNGYTF. In DNA, the CDR3 is TGTGCCAGCAGCATTGCCCCCAGGGTAACGAATGGCTACACCTTC.

The V gene is TRBV29-1, the J gene TRBJ2-3; 10 bases match TRBD1. The CDR3 runs 14 residues. Germline V CDR1 and CDR2: SQVTM, ANQGSEA. Losses at the gene ends were 7 bases for V and 7 bases for J; bases not matched to a gene: 11. CDR3 bases: TGCAGCGCCCTGACAGGGGGCACGTCCAATACGCAGTATTTT. Its translation: CSALTGGTSNTQYF.

V gene TRBV6-5 combines with J gene TRBJ1-4, with D hard to call. The CDR3 contains 14 residues. The germline CDR1 and CDR2 sequences are MNHEY and SVGAGI. Between the trimmed V and J ends, which lost 6 bases and 10 bases, there was a span of 18 bases. The CDR3 loop reads CASSPGPLEGKLFF. CDR3 sequence (DNA): TGTGCCAGCAGCCCCGGCCCCCTCGAGGGAAAACTGTTTTTT.

The rearrangement uses TRBV7-2 and TRBJ1-2; D unclear. V lost 2 bases and J 2 bases, leaving 9 bases between the germline ends. There are 14 residues in the CDR3. Germline CDR1 and CDR2: SGHTA and FQGNSA. CDR3 sequence: CASSLSELNYGYTF. The CDR3 DNA follows: TGTGCCAGCAGCTTAAGTGAACTGAACTATGGCTACACCTTC. The full variable domain, in which reference TRBV7-2 and TRBJ1-2 provide the parts outside the CDR3, is GAGVSQSPSNKVTEKGKDVELRCDPISGHTALYWYRQSLGQGLEFLIYFQGNSAPDKSGLPSDRFSAERTGGSVSTLTIQRTQQEDSAVYLCASSLSELNYGYTFGSGTRLTVV.

V usage is TRBV12-5 and J usage is TRBJ2-3; D is uncertain. Germline V lookup: CDR1 LGHNT, CDR2 FRNRAP. The CDR3 runs to 13 residues. V dropped 5 bases and J dropped 6 bases, with 12 bases sitting between them. CDR3 amino acids: CASGSTRVDTQYF. The CDR3 bases are TGTGCTAGTGGTAGCACCCGGGTGGATACGCAGTATTTT. Based on the CDR3 plus reference TRBV12-5 and TRBJ2-3, the full variable domain is DARVTQTPRHKVTEMGQEVTMRCQPILGHNTVFWYRQTMMQGLELLAYFRNRAPLDDSGMPKDRFSAEMPDATLATLKIQPSEPRDSAVYFCASGSTRVDTQYFGPGTRLTVL.

The rearrangement uses TRBV7-3 and TRBJ2-2; no clear D gene. Trimming took 5 bases from V and 3 from J, leaving 4 bases between them. The CDR3 covers 12 residues. From germline, CDR1 is SGHTA and CDR2 FQGTGA. CDR3 region: CASSPYTGELFF. In DNA form, the CDR3 reads TGTGCCAGCAGCCCCTACACCGGGGAGCTGTTTTTT.